This entry lists 32 T cell receptor beta chains sequenced from one sample in a study of blood T cells in healthy people across ages. For the second PCR, which ran for about 7 to 11 cycles, a sample-barcoded 5' primer and a J-beta primer mix were used. TCRdb reanalysed the 5' RACE reads using MiXCR and keeps one entry per CDR3 protein. The sample holds 1.5 million to 2 million distinct CDR3 sequences, approximately 50% seen once. Material for sequencing was blood. These receptors were obtained from a woman aged 40 to 50 in good health.

This clonotype was observed a few times. The genes are TRBV13 and TRBJ2-7; 7 bases line up with TRBD1. The trim removed 4 bases at V and 4 bases at J, leaving 7 bases unmatched. The CDR3 has 14 amino acids. From germline, CDR1 is PRHDT and CDR2 FYEKMQ (reference sequence). As DNA, the CDR3 is TGTGCCAGCAGCTCCGGGACAGTCGGATACGAGCAGTACTTC. Translation: CASSSGTVGYEQYF.

The rearrangement links TRBV6-5 to TRBJ1-6; possible D gene TRBD1, 6 bases. With 0 bases removed from V and 0 bases from J, the gap between germline ends came to 12 bases. The CDR3 is made up of 18 amino acids. The germline V gene encodes CDR1 MNHEY and CDR2 SVGAGI. CDR3 DNA: TGTGCCAGCAGTTACTCGATGAGGGGGAGCTCCTATAATTCACCCCTCCACTTT. This gives the protein CASSYSMRGSSYNSPLHF.

V usage is TRBV27 and J usage is TRBJ2-7; 10 nucleotides agree with TRBD1. Germline V gene sequence: CDR1 MNHEY, CDR2 SMNVEV (reference sequence). V was clipped by 6 bases and J by 5 bases; unmatched bases: 19. There are 18 residues in the CDR3. CDR3 in amino acids: CASSKILLGDRGFHEQYF. CDR3 nucleotide sequence: TGTGCCAGCAGCAAGATTTTGTTGGGGGACAGGGGCTTTCACGAGCAGTACTTC.

The chain carries TRBV6-2 or TRBV6-3 and TRBJ1-6; no clear D gene. V was shortened by 0 bases and J by 0 bases, with 9 bases between the two germline ends. This CDR3 region has 17 residues. CDR1 is MNHEY and CDR2 is SVGEGT in the germline V gene. CDR3 amino acids: CASSYSPASSYNSPLHF. In nucleotides, the CDR3 is TGTGCCAGCAGTTACTCCCCGGCTAGCTCCTATAATTCACCCCTCCACTTT.

This chain uses TRBV4-3 with TRBJ2-3; no firm D call. Trimming stripped 8 bases from V and 3 bases from J, with 18 bases between. The V gene's germline CDR1 is LGHNA and CDR2 YSLEER. The CDR3 has 15 amino acids. The CDR3 coding sequence is TGCGCCAGCGCCATGCGGCAGAAAGCAACAGATACGCAGTATTTT. This encodes CASAMRQKATDTQYF.

This clonotype was counted between two and nine times. The V and J genes are TRBV4-3 and TRBJ2-1, with 10 nucleotides matching TRBD2. The CDR3 extends over 17 amino acids. The V gene's germline CDR1 is LGHNA and CDR2 YSLEER. V was clipped by 0 bases and J by 3 bases; unmatched bases: 5. CDR3: CASSQDLAGASYNEQFF. DNA for the CDR3: TGCGCCAGCAGCCAAGACCTAGCGGGGGCCAGCTACAATGAGCAGTTCTTC.

The chain employs TRBV5-1 and TRBJ1-1; D is undetermined. Trimming removed 7 bases at V and 4 bases at J, with 17 bases between. Germline-derived CDR1 and CDR2 are SGHRS and YFSETQ. The CDR3 consists of 14 residues. The CDR3 DNA reads as TGCGCCAGCGGTCCCACGGGGTCTATCACTGAAGCTTTCTTT. Protein product: CASGPTGSITEAFF.

The V call is TRBV5-1, the J call TRBJ1-5; D gene unclear. Between the trimmed V and J ends, which lost 0 bases and 6 bases, there was a span of 10 bases. The germline V gene has CDR1 SGHRS and CDR2 YFSETQ. The CDR3 totals 14 residues. The CDR3 DNA reads as TGCGCCAGCAGCTTGGGCACCCCAGGTCAGCCCCAGCATTTT. Protein product: CASSLGTPGQPQHF.

The table lists this clonotype with a count of one. This chain joins TRBV20-1 and TRBJ2-1; 12 bases fit TRBD1. Germline V gene sequence: CDR1 DFQATT, CDR2 SNEGSKA (reference sequence). The CDR3 sequence is 17 residues long. Trimming cost V 3 bases and J 4 bases; bases outside gene matches: 10. In DNA, the CDR3 is TGCAGTGCTAGGAATCCGGGGGGACAGGGGGCTTACAATGAGCAGTTCTTC. Its protein is CSARNPGGQGAYNEQFF.

This clonotype is a singleton in its sample. The CDR3 spells CASTTGTSGGRTDTQYF. The CDR3 nucleotides are TGTGCCAGCACTACGGGGACTAGCGGGGGACGAACAGATACGCAGTATTTT. The chain uses TRBV6-2 or TRBV6-3 and TRBJ2-3, with 14 bases identical to TRBD2. The CDR3 has 17 residues. After removal of 7 bases from V and 3 bases from J, the junction contained 9 bases not matched to a gene. Per the germline V gene, CDR1 is MNHEY and CDR2 is SVGEGT.

The chain couples TRBV4-3 to TRBJ1-6; D not certain. V lost 0 bases and J lost 0, with 9 bases in between. Germline CDR1 LGHNA, CDR2 YSLEER. This CDR3 spans 17 amino acids. CDR3: CASSQDRVGSYNSPLHF. The CDR3 bases are TGCGCCAGCAGCCAAGATCGTGTGGGCTCCTATAATTCACCCCTCCACTTT.

The chain recombines TRBV7-8 with TRBJ2-3; no clear D. The germline V gene encodes CDR1 SGHVS and CDR2 FQNEAQ. Trimming stripped 7 bases from V and 2 bases from J, with 16 bases between. CDR3 length equals 15 residues. The CDR3 sequence: CASIAARRDTDTQYF. DNA for the CDR3: TGTGCCAGCATCGCCGCAAGACGCGACACAGATACGCAGTATTTT.

This clonotype showed up just a few times. The gene calls are TRBV10-3 and TRBJ2-5; 9 bases match TRBD1. The DNA end is more similar to TRBJ2-7, so the J call may be wrong. The germline V gene has CDR1 ENHRY and CDR2 SYGVKD. The CDR3 totals 14 residues. The CDR3 nucleotides are TGTGCCATCAGTGATGGGACAGGGTGGAACGAGCAGTACTTC. Amino acid sequence: CAISDGTGWNEQYF.

This sequence joins TRBV27 and TRBJ1-5; 8 bases agree with TRBD1. CDR1 is MNHEY, CDR2 SMNVEV, per germline (reference sequence). The length of the CDR3 is 14 residues. J lost 6 bases, V lost 7 bases, and 8 bases had no gene match. The CDR3 reads CASNTGGPPQPQHF. The CDR3, as DNA: TGTGCCAGCAACACAGGGGGACCACCTCAGCCCCAGCATTTT.

This clonotype turned up a few times. The V gene is TRBV2, the J gene TRBJ2-5; D is perhaps TRBD1 (7 bases). The J call is in doubt because the DNA end fits TRBJ2-7 better. The CDR3 is made up of 13 amino acids. CDR1 SNHLY and CDR2 FYNNEI come from the germline V gene. The CDR3 sequence: CASTGDSFPEQYF. The DNA of the CDR3 is TGTGCCAGCACGGGGGACAGTTTCCCCGAGCAGTACTTC.

V gene TRBV6-2 or TRBV6-3 combines with J gene TRBJ1-2; D unclear. The CDR3 spans 14 residues. The germline gives CDR1 MNHEY, CDR2 SVGEGT. With 3 bases removed from V and 8 bases from J, the gap between germline ends came to 16 bases. This chain's CDR3 is CASSYKLGLGGYTF. CDR3 nucleotides: TGTGCCAGCAGTTATAAGTTGGGCCTTGGCGGCTACACCTTC.

There are a few counts of this clonotype. The chain has TRBV29-1 and TRBJ2-1; D is undetermined. V lost 4 bases to trimming and J lost 0 bases, with 10 bases between them. Germline V CDR1 and CDR2: SQVTM, ANQGSEA. The CDR3 extends over 14 amino acids. CDR3 sequence (DNA): TGCAGCGTTGGGCGGATGAGCTCCTACAATGAGCAGTTCTTC. Translated, it gives CSVGRMSSYNEQFF.

The chain couples TRBV6-5 to TRBJ2-2, with D uncertain. The CDR3 spans 11 residues. V lost 11 bases and J lost 6, with 10 bases in between. CDR1 is MNHEY, CDR2 SVGAGI, per germline. CDR3 DNA sequence: TGTGCCTCCAAGGGTTCCGGGGAGCTGTTTTTT. Protein: CASKGSGELFF.

The J gene is TRBJ1-2, the V gene TRBV4-2, with 7 bases lining up with TRBD1. Germline V gene data show CDR1 as LGHNA and CDR2 as YNFKEQ. The trim removed 0 bases at V and 0 bases at J, leaving 7 bases unmatched. This CDR3 is 17 amino acids long. CDR3 sequence (DNA): TGTGCCAGCAGCCAAGATTGGGGAGGGGGCACTAACTATGGCTACACCTTC. As protein: CASSQDWGGGTNYGYTF.

The rearrangement links TRBV9 to TRBJ2-1; TRBD2 agrees at 8 bases. This CDR3 has 15 amino acids. V shed 4 bases, J shed 7 bases, and the junction held 10 bases outside the gene matches. Germline CDR1 is SGDLS and CDR2 is YYNGEE. CDR3 amino acids: CASSRSGEEWNEQFF. CDR3 DNA sequence: TGTGCCAGCAGCCGTAGCGGGGAAGAGTGGAATGAGCAGTTCTTC.

This rearrangement joins TRBV6-5 to TRBJ2-6; D may be TRBD1 (6 bases). The CDR3 has 18 residues. V lost 1 base and J 0 bases, leaving 13 bases between the germline ends. CDR1 is MNHEY, CDR2 SVGAGI, per germline. The CDR3 DNA reads as TGTGCCAGCAGTTACTATGGGACACCACTCTCTGGGGCCAACGTCCTGACTTTC. This gives the protein CASSYYGTPLSGANVLTF.

With regard to this clonotype: The junction differs from germline at one of its ends, possibly a read error. The V gene is TRBV7-7, the J gene TRBJ2-1; 8 bases agree with TRBD2. Per the germline V gene, CDR1 is SSHAT and CDR2 is FNYEAQ (reference sequence). The CDR3 sequence is 12 residues long. The CDR3 sequence: CASSPREGEQFF. For the CDR3, the DNA is TGTGCTAGCAGCCCCCGGGAGGGCGAGCAGTTCTTC.

This chain joins TRBV10-3 and TRBJ2-3, with 11 nucleotides matching TRBD2. J was trimmed by 4 bases and V by 7 bases; bases with no gene match: 7. The CDR3 sequence is 15 residues long. Looked up from germline, CDR1 is ENHRY and CDR2 is SYGVKD. The CDR3 nucleotides read TGTGCCATCACCCTAGCGGGGGGTGCTTCAGATACGCAGTATTTT. Residues: CAITLAGGASDTQYF.

The rearrangement links TRBV20-1 to TRBJ1-2; no definite D call. This CDR3 contains 15 residues. Germline V gene sequence: CDR1 DFQATT, CDR2 SNEGSKA (reference sequence). CDR3 loop: CSTTFWGGVEYGYTF. The CDR3 coding sequence is TGCAGCACCACGTTTTGGGGAGGAGTCGAGTATGGCTACACCTTC.

This chain uses TRBV20-1 with TRBJ2-5; 11 nucleotides match TRBD1. The CDR3 consists of 14 residues. The J segment lost 3 bases and the V segment lost 5 bases, leaving 5 bases of the junction unmatched. CDR1 and CDR2 (germline): DFQATT, SNEGSKA (reference sequence). CDR3 bases: TGCAGTGCTCCCGGGACAGGGGGAGAAGAGACCCAGTACTTC. Residues: CSAPGTGGEETQYF.

The chain combines TRBV12-3 or TRBV12-4 with TRBJ1-1; 8 bases map to TRBD1. V dropped 3 bases and J dropped 5; count of bases not matched to a gene: 2. The CDR3 has 13 amino acids. The CDR3 sequence: CASSFNRGTEAFF. The CDR3 DNA sequence: TGTGCCAGCAGTTTTAACAGGGGGACTGAAGCTTTCTTT.

This chain joins TRBV7-2 and TRBJ2-1, with unresolved D. This CDR3 contains 11 residues. V was pared by 7 bases and J by 8 bases, with 9 bases between. Looked up from germline, CDR1 is SGHTA and CDR2 is FQGNSA. The CDR3 region is CASTEMDEQFF. CDR3 DNA: TGTGCCAGCACCGAGATGGATGAGCAGTTCTTC.

In its sample, this clonotype was seen a few times. The gene calls are TRBV12-3 or TRBV12-4 and TRBJ2-3; a weak D match, TRBD2 (5 bases). Trimming left V 7 bases short and J 7 bases short, with 9 bases between. The CDR3 spans 11 residues. The CDR3 loop reads CASTDWNTQYF. As DNA, the CDR3 is TGTGCCAGCACGGACTGGAATACGCAGTATTTT.

The chain has TRBV28 and TRBJ1-2; D remains ambiguous. Trimming shortened V by 5 bases and J by 6 bases, and 10 bases separated the two germline ends. Germline assignment: CDR1 MDHEN and CDR2 SYDVKM. The CDR3 runs to 12 residues. CDR3 residues: CASSPPGNGYTF. DNA of the CDR3: TGTGCCAGCAGTCCCCCGGGGAATGGCTACACCTTC.

This chain uses TRBV18 with TRBJ2-3, with 12 bases lining up with TRBD1. Germline V gives CDR1 KGHSH, CDR2 LQKENI. This CDR3 contains 19 residues. V trimming: 2 bases; J trimming: 1 base; junction bases outside the gene matches: 10. The CDR3 DNA sequence: TGTGCCAGCTCACCATCTTTTTCGGGACAGGGGGCACGCACAGATACGCAGTATTTT. This encodes CASSPSFSGQGARTDTQYF.

This rearrangement joins TRBV20-1 to TRBJ2-5; no clear D gene. There are 13 residues in the CDR3. V lost 1 base and J lost 4, with 10 bases in between. The germline V gene has CDR1 DFQATT and CDR2 SNEGSKA (reference sequence). The CDR3: CSARAGQIETQYF. In nucleotides, the CDR3 is TGCAGTGCTAGAGCCGGGCAGATAGAGACCCAGTACTTC.

The genes are TRBV6-1 and TRBJ2-1, with D possibly TRBD2 on 6 matching bases. V lost 5 bases and J 6 bases, leaving 11 bases between the germline ends. The CDR3 is 13 amino acids. Germline assignment: CDR1 MNHNS and CDR2 SASEGT. The CDR3 loop reads CASSRAGFNEQFF. CDR3 DNA: TGTGCCAGCAGTCGGGCGGGGTTCAATGAGCAGTTCTTC.